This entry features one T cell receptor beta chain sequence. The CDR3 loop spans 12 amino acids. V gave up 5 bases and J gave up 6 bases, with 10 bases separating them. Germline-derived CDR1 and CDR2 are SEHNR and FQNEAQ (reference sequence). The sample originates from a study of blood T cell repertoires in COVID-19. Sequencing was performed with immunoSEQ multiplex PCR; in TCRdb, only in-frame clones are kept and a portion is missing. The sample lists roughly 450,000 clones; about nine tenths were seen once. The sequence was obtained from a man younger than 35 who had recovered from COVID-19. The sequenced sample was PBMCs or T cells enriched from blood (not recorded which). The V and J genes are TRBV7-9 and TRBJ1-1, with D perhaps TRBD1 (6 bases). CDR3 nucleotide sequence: TGTGCCAGCAGCCCCTGGACAGCTGAAGCTTTCTTT. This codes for CASSPWTAEAFF.